The entry below gives a single T cell receptor beta chain sequence along with its context. The antigen it recognizes is unknown. Base qualities are not at hand, and no much larger clone is one base apart. The sample is drawn from a study of graft-versus-host responses after intestinal transplantation (dated by TCRdb to the early 2020s). In the study overall: Multivisceral, liver-intestinal, or isolated intestinal transplants were received by the recipients. Instead of going to the commercial service, samples from a few later patients were sequenced in-house on an Illumina MiSeq and processed with MiXCR. Bulk TCR-beta CDR3 sequencing was used to track graft-versus-host and host-versus-graft alloreactive T cell clones in the graft, circulation and bone marrow after intestinal transplantation. Alloreactive clones were identified by sequencing pre-transplant mixed lymphocyte reaction products and comparing these products with unstimulated pre-transplant donor and recipient T cells. The cohort enrolled 20 to 30 intestinal transplant recipients including one retransplant, and a few patients lacking pretransplant specimens were excluded. All recipients received anti-thymocyte globulin induction followed by maintenance tacrolimus and steroids for about three years. A peak of at least 4% donor T cells among recipient peripheral blood mononuclear cells was the definition used for donor T cell macrochimerism.

What the research found in general, with its limitations: Conclusions were limited by the relatively low number and heterogeneity of intestinal transplant patients. In the allografts of patients with donor T cell macrochimerism, GvH to HvG T cell clonal ratios were high. Early after transplant, peak levels of circulating GvH clones were found to be associated with declines in HvG clones. GvH clones were detected in recipient bone marrow, and some of these GvH clones were observed earlier in ileal mucosa or blood, consistent with an intestinal mucosal origin.

The intended sense of this specimen's time point label: cells obtained before transplantation from donor or recipient. CD3+CD4+ and CD3+CD8+ populations were FACS-sorted from unstimulated pre-transplant donor and recipient cells taken from spleen or lymph nodes. The library was generated by the immunoSEQ multiplex PCR assay. In most patients, genomic DNA was isolated using the Qiagen DNeasy Blood and Tissue Kit and sent frozen to Adaptive Biotechnologies for TCR sequencing. High-throughput TCR-beta CDR3 sequencing of genomic DNA from most patients was performed by Adaptive Biotechnologies. In the original analysis: TCR sequencing data for more than 15 patients were retrieved from Adaptive's ImmunoSEQ software; three other patients were processed with MiXCR and VDJtools. To correct CD4 versus CD8 sorting errors, sequences present in both subsets at a frequency ratio below 5:1 were removed. CDR3 nucleotide sequences shared between donor and recipient were removed because their origin could not be assigned. At least 2-fold expansion over unstimulated cells and a minimum CFSE-low frequency of 0.002% (template counts) or 0.001% (read counts) were required for clones to be classified as alloreactive. Clones were considered mappable if detected in sequenced pre-transplant spleen, lymph node, or MLR CFSE-low populations of the donor or recipient. Cumulative frequency of alloreactive clones was calculated as a percentage of all sequences weighted by copy number. TCRdb took over this immuneACCESS table, retaining in-frame rearrangements with V and J assigned. Such tables are incomplete; in checked studies, under half of the missing clones stem from an unresolved V gene, and the remainder is unexplained. The V and J calls and clone size are taken from that table; D and trimming were inferred from the DNA. Present in this sample are fewer than 80,000 clones, over 90% of which were seen just once. In total, the top ten clones hold around 1.7% of the sample.

The CDR3 holds 17 amino acids from the cysteine to the phenylalanine. Only the CDR3 DNA stays, 51 bases, in frame from base 1. CDR1 and CDR2 were assigned from the germline V gene (reference sequence) as MNHEY and SMNVEV. Trimming costs V 0 bases and J 0 bases, and their ends lie 9 bases apart. This TCR was sampled from a human donor who was the organ donor for an intestinal transplant. This receptor chain uses TRBV27 and TRBJ2-6; the D gene is perhaps TRBD1, on 5 matching bases. This sample comprised unstimulated CD8+ T cells sorted from spleen or lymph node cells, obtained before transplant. CDR3 region: CASSLSGVLSGANVLTF. The DNA is TGTGCCAGCAGTTTATCAGGGGTCCTCTCTGGGGCCAACGTCCTGACTTTC. Reference TRBV27 and TRBJ2-6 genes cover what lies past the CDR3, so the full variable domain is EAQVTQNPRYLITVTGKKLTVTCSQNMNHEYMSWYRQDPGLGLRQIYYSMNVEVTDKGDVPEGYKVSRKEKRNFPLILESPSPNQTSLYFCASSLSGVLSGANVLTFGAGSRLTVL.